Listed below are T cell receptor beta chains from one sample, sequenced in a study of cytomegalovirus exposure and HLA in healthy donors. Sequencing used immunoSEQ multiplex PCR; TCRdb keeps in-frame clones, though not all of them. The top ten hold under 2% of the sample, which has about 110,000 clones, 89% seen once. Sequences were obtained from PBMCs. These receptors originate from a woman aged 18-35 years in good health and CMV-seronegative. CDR3s include the opening cysteine and the closing phenylalanine or tryptophan. A D gene is named only where the DNA matches it firmly. Where a row states a size, it is once, few, many or the class of an expanded clone; other rows omit it.

len | j_gene | abundance | v_gene | d_gene | CDR3nt | CDR3aa
15 | TRBJ2-7 | . | TRBV19 | TRBD1 | TGTGCCAGTAGTTCGCCGGGACAGGGCACCTACGAGCAGTACTTC | CASSSPGQGTYEQYF
17 | TRBJ2-2 | . | TRBV5-1 | . | TGCGCCAGCAGCTTGGATAGGGGAAGGCAGGGCACCGGGGAGCTGTTTTTT | CASSLDRGRQGTGELFF
14 | TRBJ1-2 | . | TRBV29-1 | TRBD1 | TGCAGCGTTCCCCGAAGGACAGGGGGCCTTGGCTACACCTTC | CSVPRRTGGLGYTF
15 | TRBJ1-2 | . | TRBV7-2 | TRBD1 | TGTGCCAGCAGCTACCCGGGACAGTGGCGCGAAGGCTACACCTTC | CASSYPGQWREGYTF
20 | TRBJ2-6 | once | TRBV5-1 | TRBD1 | TGCGCCAGCAGCTTGATCGGGACAGCGAGATATAGCTCTGGGGCCAACGTCCTGACTTTC | CASSLIGTARYSSGANVLTF
13 | TRBJ1-1 | . | TRBV15 | . | TGTGCCACCAGCAATAACCCAGGAACTGAAGCTTTCTTT | CATSNNPGTEAFF
16 | TRBJ1-4 | . | TRBV6-5 | . | TGTGCCAGCAGTTACTCGATAGGAAAAGGGAGTGAAAAACTGTTTTTT | CASSYSIGKGSEKLFF
15 | TRBJ2-1 | . | TRBV19 | . | TGTGCCAGTAGTATCCAATTGGCTAGCACCAATGAGCAGTTCTTC | CASSIQLASTNEQFF
14 | TRBJ2-2 | . | TRBV6-1 | . | TGTGCCAGCAGTGATTTACAGGGTACCGGGGAGCTGTTTTTT | CASSDLQGTGELFF
14 | TRBJ1-2 | . | TRBV28 | . | TGTGCCAGCAGCTCCCAACCAGGGGTACGGGGCTACACCTTC | CASSSQPGVRGYTF
15 | TRBJ1-5 | . | TRBV4-1 | . | TGCGCCAGCAGCCAAGATCTCGGGGACAATCAGCCCCAGCATTTT | CASSQDLGDNQPQHF
13 | TRBJ1-3 | . | TRBV29-1 | . | TGCAGCGCCCGCGGGGGAAACGAAAACACCATATATTTT | CSARGGNENTIYF
12 | TRBJ2-3 | . | TRBV5-1 | . | TGCGCCAGCAGCCTCCGCACAGATACGCAGTATTTT | CASSLRTDTQYF
15 | TRBJ2-1 | . | TRBV7-6 | . | TGTGCCAGCAGCCCCACGGGGGTGTTCCCGTCTGAGCAGTTCTTC | CASSPTGVFPSEQFF
15 | TRBJ1-6 | once | TRBV5-1 | . | TGCGCCAGCAGCCTCGAAGGGGGTCTTGGGTCACCCCTCCACTTT | CASSLEGGLGSPLHF
19 | TRBJ2-1 | . | TRBV4-3 | . | TGCGCCAGCAGCCAAGATCGCAAAGCGGAGTGGAGCTCCTACAATGAGCAGTTCTTC | CASSQDRKAEWSSYNEQFF
13 | TRBJ2-7 | . | TRBV11-3 | TRBD1 | TGTGCCAGCAGCTTCGGACAGGCTGACGAGCAGTACTTC | CASSFGQADEQYF